This T cell receptor beta chain came from a study of cytomegalovirus exposure and HLA in healthy donors (dated by TCRdb to the late 2010s). General notes on the study: In an earlier analysis of some 550 of the donors, 276 Gb of sequence data and just under 120 million unique TCR beta sequences from about 190 million T cells were reported. About 280 gigabases of sequencing data and tens of millions of unique TCR sequences were included in an early release covering several hundred HLA-typed donors. Of the roughly 400 genotyped donors, about 84% fell in the genetic ancestry cluster associated with self-reported Caucasian donors. The study aimed to test whether cataloging public T cell receptors could reveal signatures of past pathogen exposure. The study used immunosequencing to profile the T cell repertoires of several hundred subjects and linked those repertoires to cytomegalovirus serostatus. Along with the roughly 670-subject first cohort, a separate validation cohort of around 110 different subjects was used. To predict cytomegalovirus infection status, the study brought together high-throughput TCR immunosequencing, statistical association of individual TCRs with disease status, and machine learning. A later analysis re-analyzed previously published TCR beta repertoires from 666 donors and added high-resolution HLA genotyping to study TCR occurrence patterns. Rather than using new phenotypic data, the later analysis identified candidate immune exposures from TCR beta sequences and from how often those sequences occurred across donors. An earlier analysis of approximately 500 of the donors applied high-throughput TCR beta sequencing to assess whether each TCR beta V gene segment acted as functional or pseudogenic. Donor age, sex, ethnicity and CMV serostatus were compiled together with the repertoire data. A later genetic analysis used genome-wide SNP genotypes for about 65% of the 666 donors, treating that subset as a discovery cohort. All discovery cohort repertoires had been generated on a single sequencing platform. Class I and class II HLA loci were covered by the typing at four-digit resolution. The number of typed donors differed by locus: roughly 620-630 for A, B, C, DRB1 and DQB1; approximately 520 for DQA1; over 600 for DPA1; and around 450 for DPB1. Four or five DR-DQ haplotypes were handled as single units for association and clustering because linkage in the cohort was strong. Among a few hundred genotyped donors of the cohort, an average of approximately 240,000 unique TCR beta nucleotide sequences were sequenced per donor, roughly a sixth of them non-productive. Study-wide conclusions, independent of this receptor: The presence/absence analyses assumed that sequencing depth was roughly uniform across donors, and that assumption may not be true. CMV serostatus was the only immune exposure information available for the cohort. V-gene and J-gene trimming of TCR beta chains was associated with a missense DCLRE1C variant in a later genetic analysis, and the association was replicated in an independent cohort. In an earlier analysis of approximately 600 of the donors, most TCR beta V segments were observed in productive rearrangements about 87% or about 30% of the time, broadly matching IMGT annotations. A later genetic analysis reported fewer N-insertions in productive TCRs among donors in an Asian-associated ancestry cluster than the approximately 670-donor mean. The study gave a list of about 160 TCR beta chains associated with cytomegalovirus. In a later analysis, HLA-associated TCR beta chains showed more clonal expansion and lower generation probabilities than non-associated chains that were equally common. In a later analysis, the rate of TCR association differed among HLA loci, with DRB1 alleles having the most associated TCRs and HLA-C alleles having the fewest. Linkage disequilibrium might explain the correlated functional status among segregating V segments, but an unknown experimental factor could not be ruled out. A later analysis associated 15,000 to 20,000 TCR beta sequences with specific HLA alleles at a false discovery rate of 0.05. Some IMGT-functional V segments, including TRBV6-2 and TRBV6-3, could not be distinguished by the 87-base-pair reads and were therefore excluded. The sequencing pipeline was judged likely to have produced a cluster of highly shared sequence variants as a technical artifact. HLA typing was unavailable for some donors at each locus, so association tests used only the typed subset. It was suggested by the authors that the approach could potentially be generalized to other disease states and immunological phenotypes. Strong co-occurrence of HLA alleles, especially DR and DQ, made assigning TCR associations to individual alleles difficult. Because counts were too low, 15 to 20 rarely observed V segments, including chromosome 9 orphons, were excluded from the earlier analysis of around 640 of the donors. This cohort had only TCR beta chains sequenced, and the lack of alpha or paired-chain data limited which features could be detected. A further reported finding was that TCR beta sequences accurately predicted the HLA-A and HLA-B alleles for most subjects in the first cohort. According to a later analysis, parvovirus B19, influenza, CMV and Epstein-Barr virus appeared linked to several top co-occurrence clusters. The classifier was reported to diagnose cytomegalovirus status with high specificity and sensitivity in both the original and validation cohorts. A later analysis found that most CMV-associated TCR beta chains appeared HLA-restricted, with HLA associations seemingly driven largely by CMV exposure. In vitro tests confirmed that a few of the cytomegalovirus-associated TCR beta chains recognize cytomegalovirus antigens. Most TCR sequences were observed very rarely across donors, whereas some public TCRs were present in many individuals.

In total, approximately 610 healthy bone marrow donors made up the cohort. At the time of sampling, every cohort member was nominally healthy, though immune exposures that went unrecorded were likely present. The donor tested CMV seropositive, placing the donor among the 289 seropositive members of the cohort. Each donor provided a peripheral blood sample, and peripheral blood mononuclear cells were used for TCR beta sequencing. Genomic DNA extraction from the blood cell samples was performed with the Qiagen DNeasy Blood Extraction Kit. This clone has at least ten counts. The antigen it recognizes is unknown. No base qualities exist here, and no much larger clone lies one base off it. To prepare the library, the immunoSEQ multiplex PCR assay was applied. For the multiplex PCR, a mixture combining 60 forward primers for TCR Vbeta segments and 13 reverse primers for TCR Jbeta segments was used. Amplification of the CDR3 region of rearranged TCR beta genes was performed with a multiplex PCR assay on genomic DNA. On the Illumina HiSeq System, the amplified TCR beta libraries were sequenced as 87-base-pair reads. In the source study's methods: Across the 600 to 700 repertoires, a later analysis counted about 81 million unique TCR beta chains, roughly 11 million of which were shared by at least two donors. To remove PCR and sequencing errors, raw reads were error-corrected and collapsed into unique sequences using a nearest-neighbor algorithm that merged closely related sequences. CDR3 sequences were aligned to IMGT reference sequences to assign V, D and J gene segments. For a sequence to be retained, a match of at least six nucleotides was required to both a V gene segment and a J gene segment. A rearrangement counted as productive if the CDR3 had no stop codons and remained in frame with V and J, and every other rearrangement counted as non-productive. CDR3 was defined according to IMGT convention as the region running from the second conserved V-encoded cysteine to the conserved J-encoded phenylalanine. In an earlier analysis of 500 to 650 of the donors, sequences lacking an unambiguous match to a single V gene segment were excluded. In an earlier analysis of a few hundred of the donors, V segments were called functional above 56.7% productive rearrangements and were called segregating when the between-donor standard deviation exceeded 5%. A statistical classification framework was built for diagnosing cytomegalovirus status from the catalog of TCR beta chain sequences. In a later analysis, V and J genes were assigned by comparing TCR nucleotide sequences against IMGT/GENE-DB human TR gene sequences. In a later analysis, CDR3 sequences and most-parsimonious VDJ recombination scenarios were assigned using the TCRdist pipeline. A later analysis defined each TCR beta chain by its CDR3 amino acid sequence plus V-gene family, and excluded reads lacking a unique V-gene family. In a later analysis, nearly 600 highly shared, low-generation-probability nucleotide sequences were removed to address suspected cross-contamination and a sequencing artifact. For each public chain, a later analysis derived a clonal expansion index from normalized ranks of inferred template counts within each repertoire. In a later analysis, generation probabilities were computed using a VDJ recombination model fitted to out-of-frame rearrangements, and the results were checked against IGoR. In a later analysis, TCR-TCR, TCR-HLA and TCR-CMV co-occurrence was scored with hypergeometric tests, and a repertoire-size bias correction was applied to TCR pairs. A later analysis estimated false discovery rates by permuting HLA or CMV assignments 20 times. A later analysis grouped co-occurring TCRs with DBSCAN, adding TCRdist sequence similarity when clustering within HLA-allele-positive subsets. Repertoires with fewer than 30,000 or more than 120,000 public chains were left out of co-occurrence clustering, as were four to six repertoires with anomalous nucleotide sharing. TCRdb limited this immuneACCESS table to in-frame rearrangements with V and J called. A share of clones is missing; checked studies link under half to unresolved V genes, and the rest is unexplained. D and trimming come from the DNA, and the V and J calls and clone size come from that table. This sample comprises about 80,000 clones, over 60% of them detected only once. The top ten constitute roughly 4% of the sample.

V ends up 2 bases short and J 11 bases short, with an unmatched junction base count of 12. From its cysteine to its phenylalanine, the CDR3 spans 15 amino acids. Only CDR3 DNA remains: 45 bases, in frame from the first base. CDR1 MRHNA and CDR2 SNTAGT were looked up in the germline V gene. This receptor was taken from a male donor in good health and CMV-seropositive. The sample comprised PBMCs. The rearranged segments are TRBV6-4 and TRBJ2-1, and TRBD2 matches 7 of the central bases. The CDR3 region: CASSDLGTPGGKQFF. Read as DNA, the sequence is TGTGCCAGCAGTGACCTCGGGACTCCCGGGGGGAAGCAGTTCTTC.